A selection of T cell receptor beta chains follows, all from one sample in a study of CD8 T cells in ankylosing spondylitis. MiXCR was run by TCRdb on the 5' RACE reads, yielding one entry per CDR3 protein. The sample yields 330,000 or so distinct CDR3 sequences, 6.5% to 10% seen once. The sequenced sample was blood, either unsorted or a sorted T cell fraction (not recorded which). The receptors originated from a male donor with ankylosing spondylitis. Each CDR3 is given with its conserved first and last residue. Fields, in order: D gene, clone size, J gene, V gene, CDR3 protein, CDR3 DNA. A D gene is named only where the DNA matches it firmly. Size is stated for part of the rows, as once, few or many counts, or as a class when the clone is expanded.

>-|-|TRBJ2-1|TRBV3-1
CASRAGGISEQFF
TGTGCCAGCAGGGCAGGGGGGATAAGTGAGCAGTTCTTC
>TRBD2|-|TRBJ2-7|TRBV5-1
CASSFWTSGRGEQYF
TGCGCCAGCAGCTTTTGGACTAGCGGGAGAGGCGAGCAGTACTTC
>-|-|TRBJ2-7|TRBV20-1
CSVGGSSSYEQYF
TGCAGTGTCGGGGGCTCCTCATCCTACGAGCAGTACTTC
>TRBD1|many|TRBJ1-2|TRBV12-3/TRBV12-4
CASSTGTDYGYTF
TGTGCCAGCAGTACCGGGACAGACTATGGCTACACCTTC
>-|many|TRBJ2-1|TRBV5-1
CASSPQSEQFF
TGCGCCAGCAGCCCCCAGTCTGAGCAGTTCTTC
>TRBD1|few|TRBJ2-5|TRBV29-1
CSAVGQGETQYF
TGCAGCGCCGTGGGACAGGGGGAGACCCAGTACTTC
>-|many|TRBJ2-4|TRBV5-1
CASSLNQPEIFQYF
TGCGCCAGCAGCTTGAACCAGCCGGAAATCTTTCAGTACTTC
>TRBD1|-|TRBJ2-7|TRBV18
CACSKDQGALYEQYF
TGTGCCTGCTCCAAGGATCAGGGGGCGCTCTACGAGCAGTACTTC
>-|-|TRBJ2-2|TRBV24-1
CATSDVPGTNTGELFF
TGTGCCACCAGTGATGTGCCCGGTACGAACACCGGGGAGCTGTTTTTT
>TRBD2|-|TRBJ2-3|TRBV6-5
CASSYSSGFHTDTQYF
TGTGCCAGCAGTTACTCTAGCGGGTTCCACACAGATACGCAGTATTTT
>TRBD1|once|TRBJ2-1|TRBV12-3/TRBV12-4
CASSLGILTGGPHEQFF
TGTGCCAGCAGTCTTGGGATATTAACAGGGGGCCCTCATGAGCAGTTCTTC
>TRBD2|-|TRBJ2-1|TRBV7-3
CASSPRGGTSGRGRNEQFF
TGTGCCAGCAGCCCCCGTGGGGGGACTAGCGGGAGGGGAAGGAATGAGCAGTTCTTC
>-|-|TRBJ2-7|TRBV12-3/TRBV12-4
CASSFGPLSITYEQYF
TGTGCCAGCAGTTTTGGGCCCCTTTCCATTACCTACGAGCAGTACTTC
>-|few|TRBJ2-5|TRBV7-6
CASSSTSGWKTQYF
TGTGCCAGCAGCTCAACCTCAGGGTGGAAGACCCAGTACTTC
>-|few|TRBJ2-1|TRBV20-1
CSARGQRYNEQFF
TGCAGTGCTAGAGGACAGAGATACAATGAGCAGTTCTTC
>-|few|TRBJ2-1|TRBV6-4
CASSDTRSPFNEQFF
TGTGCCAGCAGTGACACTAGATCCCCCTTTAATGAGCAGTTCTTC
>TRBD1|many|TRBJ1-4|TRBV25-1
CASSNPNPGQGNEKLFF
TGTGCCAGCAGTAACCCCAACCCGGGACAGGGAAATGAAAAACTGTTTTTT
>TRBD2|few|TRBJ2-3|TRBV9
CASSIAGADTQYF
TGTGCCAGCAGCATAGCGGGAGCTGATACGCAGTATTTT
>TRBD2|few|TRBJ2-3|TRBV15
CATSRRGLASTDTQYF
TGTGCCACCAGCAGAAGAGGACTAGCGAGCACAGATACGCAGTATTTT
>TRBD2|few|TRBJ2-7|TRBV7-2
CASRVSGSLSSYEQYF
TGTGCCAGCAGGGTTAGCGGGAGTCTTAGCTCCTACGAGCAGTACTTC
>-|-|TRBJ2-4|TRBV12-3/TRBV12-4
CASSLTPWGQGIQYF
TGTGCCAGCAGTTTAACCCCGTGGGGTCAGGGCATTCAGTACTTC
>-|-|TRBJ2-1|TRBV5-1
CASSPFGTPHYEQFF
TGCGCCAGCAGCCCCTTCGGGACCCCGCACTATGAGCAGTTCTTC
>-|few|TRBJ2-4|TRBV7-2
CASSSMRDIQYF
TGTGCCAGCAGCTCAATGAGGGACATTCAGTACTTC
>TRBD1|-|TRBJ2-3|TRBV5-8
CASSLARGRTDTQYF
TGTGCCAGCAGCTTGGCCAGGGGGCGAACAGATACGCAGTATTTT
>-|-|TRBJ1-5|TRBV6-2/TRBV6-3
CASSTDRSNQPQHF
TGTGCCAGCAGTACTGACAGGAGCAATCAGCCCCAGCATTTT
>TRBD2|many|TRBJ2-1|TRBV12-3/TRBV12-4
CASSSRAAGGPAEQFF
TGTGCCAGCAGTTCAAGAGCAGCGGGAGGCCCCGCGGAGCAGTTCTTC
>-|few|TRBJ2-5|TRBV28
CASSRETTWGETQYF
TGTGCCAGCAGTCGAGAGACTACTTGGGGAGAGACCCAGTACTTC
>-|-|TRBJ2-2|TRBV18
CASSPPRDPLGTGELFF
TGTGCCAGCTCACCACCTCGAGACCCACTCGGCACCGGGGAGCTGTTTTTT
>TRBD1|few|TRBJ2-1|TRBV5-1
CASSLAGGKTYNEQFF
TGCGCCAGCAGCCTCGCAGGGGGAAAAACCTACAATGAGCAGTTCTTC